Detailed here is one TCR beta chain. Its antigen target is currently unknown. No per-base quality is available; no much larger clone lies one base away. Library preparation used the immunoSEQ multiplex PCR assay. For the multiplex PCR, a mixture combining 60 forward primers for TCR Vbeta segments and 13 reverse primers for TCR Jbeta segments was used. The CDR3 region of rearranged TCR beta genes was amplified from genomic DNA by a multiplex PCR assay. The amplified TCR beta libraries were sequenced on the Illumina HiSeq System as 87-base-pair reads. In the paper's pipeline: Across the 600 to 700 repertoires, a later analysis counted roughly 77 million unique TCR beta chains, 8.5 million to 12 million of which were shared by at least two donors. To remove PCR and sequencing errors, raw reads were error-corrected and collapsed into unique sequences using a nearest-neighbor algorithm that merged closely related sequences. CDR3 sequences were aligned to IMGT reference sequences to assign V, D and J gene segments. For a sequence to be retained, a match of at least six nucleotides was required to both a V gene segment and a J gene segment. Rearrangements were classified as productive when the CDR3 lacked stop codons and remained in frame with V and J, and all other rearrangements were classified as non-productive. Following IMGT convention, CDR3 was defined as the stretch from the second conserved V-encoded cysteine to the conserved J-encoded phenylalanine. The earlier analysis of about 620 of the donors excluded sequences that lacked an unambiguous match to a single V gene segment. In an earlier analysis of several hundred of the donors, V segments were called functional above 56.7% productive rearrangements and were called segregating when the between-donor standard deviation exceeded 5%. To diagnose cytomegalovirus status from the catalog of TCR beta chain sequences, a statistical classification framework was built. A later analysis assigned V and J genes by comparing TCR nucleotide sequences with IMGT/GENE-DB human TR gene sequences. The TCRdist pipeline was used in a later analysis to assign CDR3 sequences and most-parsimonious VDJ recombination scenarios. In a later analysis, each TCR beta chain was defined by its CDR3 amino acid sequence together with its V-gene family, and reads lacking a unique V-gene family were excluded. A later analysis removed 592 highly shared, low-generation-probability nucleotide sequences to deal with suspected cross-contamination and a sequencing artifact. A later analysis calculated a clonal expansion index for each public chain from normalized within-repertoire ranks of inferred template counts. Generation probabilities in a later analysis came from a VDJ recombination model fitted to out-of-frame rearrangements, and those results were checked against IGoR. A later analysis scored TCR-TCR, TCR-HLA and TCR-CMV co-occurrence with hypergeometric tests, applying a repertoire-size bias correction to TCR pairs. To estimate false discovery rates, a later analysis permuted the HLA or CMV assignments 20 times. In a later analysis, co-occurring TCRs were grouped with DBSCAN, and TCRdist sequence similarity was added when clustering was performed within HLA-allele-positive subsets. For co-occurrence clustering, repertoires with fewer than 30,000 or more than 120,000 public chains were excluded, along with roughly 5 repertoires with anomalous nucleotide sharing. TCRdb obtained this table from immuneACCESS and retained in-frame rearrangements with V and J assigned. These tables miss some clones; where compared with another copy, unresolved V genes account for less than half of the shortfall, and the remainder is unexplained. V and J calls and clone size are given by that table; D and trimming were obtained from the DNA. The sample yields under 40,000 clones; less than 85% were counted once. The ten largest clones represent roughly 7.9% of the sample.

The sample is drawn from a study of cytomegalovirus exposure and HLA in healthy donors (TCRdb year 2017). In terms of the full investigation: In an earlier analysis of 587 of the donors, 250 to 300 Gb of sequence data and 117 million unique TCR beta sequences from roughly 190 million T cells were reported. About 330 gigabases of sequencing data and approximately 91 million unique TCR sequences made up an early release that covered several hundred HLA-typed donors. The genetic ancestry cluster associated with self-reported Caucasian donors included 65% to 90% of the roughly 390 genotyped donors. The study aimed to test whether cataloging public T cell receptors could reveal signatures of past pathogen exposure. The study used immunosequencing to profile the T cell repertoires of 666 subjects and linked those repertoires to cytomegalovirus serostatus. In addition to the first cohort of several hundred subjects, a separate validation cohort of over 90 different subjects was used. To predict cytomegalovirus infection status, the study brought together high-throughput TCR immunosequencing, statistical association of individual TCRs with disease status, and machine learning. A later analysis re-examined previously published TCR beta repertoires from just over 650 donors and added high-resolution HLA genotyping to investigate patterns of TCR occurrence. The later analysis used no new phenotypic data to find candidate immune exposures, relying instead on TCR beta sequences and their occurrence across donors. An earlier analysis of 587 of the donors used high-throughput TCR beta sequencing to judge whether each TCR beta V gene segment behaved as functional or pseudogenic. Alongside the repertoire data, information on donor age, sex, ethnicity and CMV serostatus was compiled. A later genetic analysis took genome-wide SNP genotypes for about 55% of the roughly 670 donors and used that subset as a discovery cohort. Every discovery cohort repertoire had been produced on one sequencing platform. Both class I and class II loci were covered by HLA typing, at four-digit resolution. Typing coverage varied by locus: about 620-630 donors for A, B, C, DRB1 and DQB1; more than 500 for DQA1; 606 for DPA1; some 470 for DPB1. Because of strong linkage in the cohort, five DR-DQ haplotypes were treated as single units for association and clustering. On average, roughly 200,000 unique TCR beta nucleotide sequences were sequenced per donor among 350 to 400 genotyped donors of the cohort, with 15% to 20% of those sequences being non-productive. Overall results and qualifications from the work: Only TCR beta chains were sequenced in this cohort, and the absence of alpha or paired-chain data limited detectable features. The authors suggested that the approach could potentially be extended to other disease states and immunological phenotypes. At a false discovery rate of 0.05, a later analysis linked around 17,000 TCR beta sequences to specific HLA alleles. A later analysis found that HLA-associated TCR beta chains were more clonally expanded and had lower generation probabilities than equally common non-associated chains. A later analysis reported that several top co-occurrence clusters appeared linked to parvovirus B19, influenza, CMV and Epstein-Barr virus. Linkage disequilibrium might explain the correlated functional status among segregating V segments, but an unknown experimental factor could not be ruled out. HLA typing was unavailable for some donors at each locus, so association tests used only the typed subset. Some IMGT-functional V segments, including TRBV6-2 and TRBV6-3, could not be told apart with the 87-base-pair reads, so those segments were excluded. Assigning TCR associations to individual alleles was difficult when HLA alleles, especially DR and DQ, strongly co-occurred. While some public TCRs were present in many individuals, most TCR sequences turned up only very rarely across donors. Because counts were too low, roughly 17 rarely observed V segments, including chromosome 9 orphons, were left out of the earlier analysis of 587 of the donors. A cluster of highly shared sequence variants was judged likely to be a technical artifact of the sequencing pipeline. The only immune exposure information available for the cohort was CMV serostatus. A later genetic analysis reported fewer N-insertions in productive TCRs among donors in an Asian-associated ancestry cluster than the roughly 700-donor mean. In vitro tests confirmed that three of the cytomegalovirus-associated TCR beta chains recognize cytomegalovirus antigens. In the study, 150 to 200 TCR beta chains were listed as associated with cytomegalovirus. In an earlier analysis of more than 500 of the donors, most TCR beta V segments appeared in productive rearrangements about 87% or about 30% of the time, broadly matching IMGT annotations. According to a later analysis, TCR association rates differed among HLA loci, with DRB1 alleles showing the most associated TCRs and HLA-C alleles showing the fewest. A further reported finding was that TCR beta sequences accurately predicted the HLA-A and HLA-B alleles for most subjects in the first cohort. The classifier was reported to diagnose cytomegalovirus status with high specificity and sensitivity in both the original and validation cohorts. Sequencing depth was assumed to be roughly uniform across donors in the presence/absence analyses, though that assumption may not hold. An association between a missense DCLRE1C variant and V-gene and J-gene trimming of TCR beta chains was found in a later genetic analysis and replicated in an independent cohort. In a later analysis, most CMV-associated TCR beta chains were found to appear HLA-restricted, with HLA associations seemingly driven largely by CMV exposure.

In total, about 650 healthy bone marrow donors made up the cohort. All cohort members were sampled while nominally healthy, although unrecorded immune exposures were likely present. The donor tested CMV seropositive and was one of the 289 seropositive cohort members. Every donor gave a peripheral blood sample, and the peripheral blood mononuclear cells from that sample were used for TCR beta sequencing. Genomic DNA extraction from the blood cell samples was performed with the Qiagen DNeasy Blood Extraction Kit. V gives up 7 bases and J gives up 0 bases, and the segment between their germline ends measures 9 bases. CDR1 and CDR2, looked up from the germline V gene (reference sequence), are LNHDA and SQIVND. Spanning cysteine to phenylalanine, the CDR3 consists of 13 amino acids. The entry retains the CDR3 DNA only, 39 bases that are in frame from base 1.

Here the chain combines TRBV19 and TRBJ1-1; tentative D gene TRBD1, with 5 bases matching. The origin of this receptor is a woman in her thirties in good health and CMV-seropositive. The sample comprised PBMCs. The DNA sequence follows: TGTGCCAGTAAGGGACTGTTGAACACTGAAGCTTTCTTT. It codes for CASKGLLNTEAFF. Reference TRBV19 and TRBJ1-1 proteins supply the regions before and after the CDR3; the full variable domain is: DGGITQSPKYLFRKEGQNVTLSCEQNLNHDAMYWYRQDPGQGLRLIYYSQIVNDFQKGDIAEGYSVSREKKESFPLTVTSAQKNPTAFYLCASKGLLNTEAFFGQGTRLTVV.